This T cell receptor beta chain was sequenced in a study of T cell responses to AZD1222 COVID-19 vaccine. Repertoires were generated with immunoSEQ multiplex PCR, while TCRdb's copy carries only in-frame clones and drops some. The table records 150,000 to 200,000 clones, over 80% of them present only once. CDR3 size: 16 residues. Germline CDR1 SGDLS, CDR2 YYNGEE. The V end lost 5 bases, the J end lost 0 bases, and 15 bases lay between the germline ends. The chain employs TRBV9 and TRBJ1-5; possible D gene TRBD1, 6 bases. The clonotype originates from an adult in good health. The specimen comprised peripheral blood, sampled on day 0 of AZD1222 vaccination. The CDR3 sequence is CASSAEGGYSNQPQHF. The CDR3 DNA sequence: TGTGCCAGCAGTGCAGAGGGGGGTTATAGCAATCAGCCCCAGCATTTT.